A selection of T cell receptor beta chains follows, all from one sample in a study of T cells in Graves' hyperthyroidism and ophthalmopathy. In TCRdb, the multiplex PCR reads were re-called with MiXCR into one record per CDR3 protein. The sample includes 280,000 or so distinct CDR3 sequences, under 30% seen only once; the top ten take over 25%. The sample consisted of blood. These receptors originate from a man aged 35-49 years with Graves' hyperthyroidism that later progressed to Graves' ophthalmopathy. CDR3s include the opening cysteine and the closing phenylalanine or tryptophan. Fields, in order: J gene, V gene, CDR3 protein.

>TRBJ2-2|TRBV29-1
CSVTRQGTNTGELFF
>TRBJ1-1|TRBV27
CASSLQEGWTEAFF
>TRBJ1-3|TRBV19
CASSTTGALGNTIYF
>TRBJ1-3|TRBV10-3
CAISDGPSGNTIYF
>TRBJ2-4|TRBV7-2
CASSLQGVLLAKNIQYF
>TRBJ2-7|TRBV5-1
CASRRNRGLYEQYF
>TRBJ1-5|TRBV28
CASSIITGQWGNQPQHF
>TRBJ2-7|TRBV24-1
CATSDSLAGAYEQYF
>TRBJ2-3|TRBV30
CAWSGVAADTQYF
>TRBJ1-2|TRBV5-5
CASSLDPGGSNYGYTF
>TRBJ2-7|TRBV7-3
CASSLLPVYEQYF
>TRBJ2-1|TRBV5-1
CASSLGGRSYNEQFF
>TRBJ2-5|TRBV24-1
CATAGGTAQETQYF
>TRBJ2-2|TRBV4-1
CASSLGLAGGPGGELFF
>TRBJ2-5|TRBV11-2
CASSFNRVQETQYF
>TRBJ1-1|TRBV5-1
CASSTEPTGGFTEAFF
>TRBJ1-1|TRBV12-3/TRBV12-4
CASSLGMNTEAFF
>TRBJ2-7|TRBV30
CAWSLPREAGEYEQYF
>TRBJ2-4|TRBV7-8
CASSPGGGQTKNIQYF
>TRBJ2-2|TRBV7-3
CASSLLGTSTGELFF
>TRBJ1-1|TRBV6-1
CASSAELGAEAFF
>TRBJ1-2|TRBV3-1
CASDTGGYGYTF
>TRBJ2-7|TRBV6-1
CASNQGLAGGEQYF
>TRBJ2-5|TRBV11-2
CASSVAGTGNRETQYF
>TRBJ1-1|TRBV6-2/TRBV6-3
CASSPALRNTEAFF
>TRBJ1-5|TRBV28
CASSLADSLSNQPQHF
>TRBJ2-2|TRBV27
CASNNYMDRGTGELFF